The 18 T cell receptor beta chains given below trace back to one sample, sequenced in a study of shared clonotypes between healthy human individuals. Method: immunoSEQ multiplex PCR; TCRdb's copy keeps in-frame clones and lacks some. There are hundreds of thousands of clones in the sample; approximately 73% occur only once, and around 2% lies in the top ten. Sequenced material: memory CD4+ T cells sorted from blood. The subset was: CD45RA-negative fraction. These receptors came from a woman in her twenties or thirties in good health.

The chain combines TRBV6-4 with TRBJ1-5, with 9 positions matching TRBD1. The germline V gene encodes CDR1 MRHNA and CDR2 SNTAGT. This CDR3 contains 16 residues. With V trimmed by 7 bases and J by 0 bases, 7 bases remained unmatched. CDR3: CASNRQGECSNQPQHF. For the CDR3, the DNA is TGTGCCAGCAACCGACAGGGGGAGTGTAGCAATCAGCCCCAGCATTTT.

The chain combines TRBV19 with TRBJ2-7; 8 positions match TRBD1. Germline-derived CDR1 and CDR2 are LNHDA and SQIVND (reference sequence). This CDR3 has 15 amino acids. Trimming at V came to 4 bases and at J to 7 bases, leaving 12 bases not matched to a gene. The CDR3 DNA reads TGTGCCAGTAGTACCCCGGGACAGGCTATAAGGGAGCAGTACTTC. It specifies CASSTPGQAIREQYF.

This chain links TRBV27 with TRBJ2-4, with D perhaps given as TRBD1 or TRBD2 (5 bases each). Trimming removed 6 bases at V and 6 bases at J, with 12 bases between. The germline V gene encodes CDR1 MNHEY and CDR2 SMNVEV (reference sequence). The CDR3 has 13 amino acids. The CDR3 DNA sequence: TGTGCCAGCAGAAGTGGGGACCTAAACATTCAGTACTTC. Protein sequence: CASRSGDLNIQYF.

This rearrangement joins TRBV16 to TRBJ2-7; 8 positions agree with TRBD2. Germline V gives CDR1 KGHSY, CDR2 FQNENV. With V trimmed by 4 bases and J by 6 bases, 11 bases remained unmatched. CDR3 length: 15 residues. DNA of the CDR3: TGTGCCAGCAGCCCCTCGGGGGGGGCGGGGTTCGAGCAGTACTTC. Its protein is CASSPSGGAGFEQYF.

There are a few counts of this clone. This chain links TRBV6-4 with TRBJ2-1, with TRBD2 as a possible D gene (5 bases). Germline-derived CDR1 and CDR2 are MRHNA and SNTAGT. CDR3 length equals 15 residues. Between the trimmed V and J ends, which lost 6 bases and 7 bases, there was a span of 19 bases. CDR3 nucleotide sequence: TGTGCCAGCAGCCCCGGGGTAACCGACTTTAATGAGCAGTTCTTC. Amino acids: CASSPGVTDFNEQFF.

Comment on this clone: The same CDR3 can be traced to other DNA sequences in this sample. The chain has TRBV2 and TRBJ1-5; D might be TRBD1 (5 bases). The V gene's germline CDR1 is SNHLY and CDR2 FYNNEI. The germline V and J ends were trimmed by 5 bases and 4 bases, with 9 bases remaining between them. The CDR3 has 13 residues. The DNA of the CDR3 is TGTGCCAGCAGTCGACAGCTAAATCAGCCCCAGCATTTT. Its translation is CASSRQLNQPQHF.

The V and J genes are TRBV30 and TRBJ1-6; D unresolved. Per germline, CDR1 GTSNPN and CDR2 SVGIG (reference sequence). V lost 5 bases and J lost 7, with 6 bases in between. This CDR3 has 11 amino acids. The CDR3: CAWQANSPLHF. CDR3 DNA: TGTGCCTGGCAAGCCAATTCACCCCTCCACTTT.

This clone was recorded once. The chain uses TRBV9 and TRBJ2-1; 8 positions agree with TRBD2. This CDR3 spans 17 amino acids. The ends lost 1 base at V and 10 bases at J; junction bases unmatched: 16. Germline values: CDR1 SGDLS, CDR2 YYNGEE. CDR3 sequence: CASSVTTGTRGTGEQFF. The CDR3 DNA is TGTGCCAGCAGCGTAACTACCGGGACTAGGGGCACTGGGGAGCAGTTCTTC.

The genes are TRBV30 and TRBJ2-1, with TRBD2 matching 8 bases. The germline CDR1 and CDR2 sequences are GTSNPN and SVGIG (reference sequence). This CDR3 is 11 amino acids long. V lost 3 bases, J lost 10 bases, and 2 bases stayed unmatched. The CDR3 coding sequence is TGTGCCTGGAGCGGGACTAGGGAGCAGTTCTTC. This gives the protein CAWSGTREQFF.

This clone was detected only a few times. The chain is built from TRBV5-1 and TRBJ2-7; 11 bases agree with TRBD1. The CDR3 consists of 14 residues. Looked up from germline, CDR1 is SGHRS and CDR2 is YFSETQ. V shed 4 bases and J 6 bases; nucleotides not matched to a gene: 6. The CDR3 protein is CASSPGTGGVEQYF. CDR3 nucleotide sequence: TGCGCCAGCAGCCCCGGGACAGGGGGAGTCGAGCAGTACTTC.

CDR3 coding DNA: TGTGCCATCAGGCCAGGAGACCACTATGGCTACACCTTC. Its translation is CAIRPGDHYGYTF. The chain combines TRBV10-3 with TRBJ1-2; no clear D. Germline CDR1 and CDR2: ENHRY and SYGVKD. V lost 6 bases and J lost 3, with 11 bases in between. This CDR3 is 13 amino acids long.

The J gene is TRBJ2-1, the V gene TRBV7-8; D is perhaps TRBD2 (7 bases). CDR1 is SGHVS, CDR2 FQNEAQ, per germline. V lost 3 bases to trimming and J lost 7 bases, with 19 bases between them. The CDR3 runs 16 residues. The CDR3 sequence: CASSFAAGGLGNEQFF. CDR3 in DNA: TGTGCCAGCAGCTTTGCGGCCGGGGGGCTGGGGAATGAGCAGTTCTTC.

The chain combines TRBV4-2 with TRBJ1-5; 7 bases line up with TRBD1. CDR1 and CDR2 (germline): LGHNA, YNFKEQ. The V and J ends lost 0 bases and 10 bases, in that order; junction bases with no gene match: 12. This CDR3 is built from 16 residues. The CDR3 reads CASSQDGDSLARPQHF. CDR3 nucleotides: TGTGCCAGCAGCCAAGATGGGGACAGCCTGGCTAGACCCCAGCATTTT.

In the case of this clone: A read error is likely here: a far larger clone is one base away. V is TRBV28 and J is TRBJ2-7; 12 bases line up with TRBD2. J was trimmed by 2 bases and V by 3 bases; bases with no gene match: 2. Germline values: CDR1 MDHEN, CDR2 SYDVKM. The CDR3 is 15 residues long. The CDR3 protein is CASSFLAGGPYEQYF. CDR3 sequence (DNA): TGTGCCAGCAGTTTCCTAGCGGGAGGGCCCTACGAGCAGTACTTC.

The chain recombines TRBV5-1 with TRBJ1-4, with 8 bases that match TRBD1. V lost 4 bases to trimming and J lost 8 bases; unmatched junction nucleotides: 10. Germline V CDR1 and CDR2: SGHRS, YFSETQ. The CDR3 length is 15 residues. The CDR3 is CASSHEGQGREKLFF. CDR3 bases: TGCGCCAGCAGCCACGAAGGACAGGGCCGGGAAAAACTGTTTTTT.

The rearrangement uses TRBV5-1 and TRBJ2-1; tentative D call: TRBD2 (5 bases). Deletions cut 0 bases from V and 8 bases from J, with 21 bases between. The CDR3 runs to 17 residues. Germline lookup yields CDR1 SGHRS and CDR2 YFSETQ. CDR3 residues: CASSLAVSSNGVYEQFF. The CDR3 nucleotides read TGCGCCAGCAGCTTGGCGGTGTCTAGCAACGGTGTCTATGAGCAGTTCTTC.

The chain employs TRBV7-8 and TRBJ2-3; either TRBD1 or TRBD2 may fit D (5 bases each). The CDR3 runs 13 residues. Trimming stripped 6 bases from V and 6 bases from J, with 13 bases between. CDR1 is SGHVS and CDR2 is FQNEAQ in the germline V gene. This CDR3 reads CASRLLGVDTQYF. Written as DNA, the CDR3 is TGTGCCAGCAGGTTATTGGGGGTGGATACGCAGTATTTT.

This clone was seen only a few times. This chain uses TRBV5-6 with TRBJ1-2, with D perhaps TRBD1 (5 bases). CDR1 is SGHDT, CDR2 YYEEEE, per germline. This CDR3 contains 13 residues. V lost 2 bases, J lost 7 bases, and 12 bases lay in between. Here the CDR3 reads CASSLAGGSGYTF. The CDR3 DNA is TGTGCCAGCAGCTTAGCCGGGGGAAGTGGCTACACCTTC.